These 12 T cell receptor beta chains were sequenced from one sample in a study of cytomegalovirus exposure and HLA in healthy donors. Primers included in the PCR were 60 Vbeta and 13 Jbeta primers. TCRdb's table, derived via immunoSEQ multiplex PCR, lists solely in-frame clones and lacks some. Altogether approximately 200,000 clones are present, more than 75% being singletons, with the ten largest covering 5.5% to 7.5%. The sequenced sample was PBMCs. These receptors were collected from a woman in her 50s in good health and CMV-seropositive.

This chain uses TRBV7-8 with TRBJ1-4; perhaps TRBD1 as D (5 bases). The germline gives CDR1 SGHVS, CDR2 FQNEAQ. The CDR3 runs to 14 residues. The V end was cut by 4 bases, the J end by 8 bases, with 14 bases between. The CDR3 here is CASSWTQGGEKLFF. The DNA of the CDR3 is TGTGCCAGCAGCTGGACCCAGGGAGGGGAAAAACTGTTTTTT.

The chain uses TRBV2 and TRBJ1-6; no clear D gene. The CDR3 consists of 15 residues. Germline CDR1 SNHLY, CDR2 FYNNEI. Trimming took off 5 bases at V and 2 bases at J, with 10 bases between the two ends. The DNA of the CDR3 is TGTGCCAGCAGTTCTTCCGGGACCTATAATTCACCCCTCCACTTT. This gives the protein CASSSSGTYNSPLHF.

V is TRBV9 and J is TRBJ2-7; 9 nucleotides agree with TRBD2. V was clipped by 0 bases and J by 7 bases; unmatched bases: 8. The length of the CDR3 is 15 residues. Germline-derived CDR1 and CDR2 are SGDLS and YYNGEE. The CDR3 nucleotides read TGTGCCAGCAGCGTAGGAAGCGGGGGGCCTAAAGAGCAGTACTTC. As protein: CASSVGSGGPKEQYF.

The V call is TRBV30, the J call TRBJ2-3, with 8 bases identical to TRBD2. Germline V gene sequence: CDR1 GTSNPN, CDR2 SVGIG (reference sequence). This CDR3 has 13 residues. With V trimmed by 2 bases and J by 5 bases, 3 bases remained unmatched. In DNA form, the CDR3 reads TGTGCCTGGAGTTCAAGCGGGGGAGATACGCAGTATTTT. Translated, it gives CAWSSSGGDTQYF.

This rearrangement joins TRBV5-4 to TRBJ1-1, with TRBD1 matching 7 bases. CDR3 length equals 14 residues. Germline CDR1 and CDR2: SGHNT and YYREEE (reference sequence). With 6 bases clipped from V and 2 bases from J, the junction kept 7 bases outside the gene matches. The CDR3 coding sequence is TGTGCCAGCACCCCGGGACAGATAAACACTGAAGCTTTCTTT. It codes for CASTPGQINTEAFF.

The V and J genes are TRBV6-1 and TRBJ2-1; 10 nucleotides match TRBD2. The ends lost 6 bases at V and 6 bases at J; junction bases unmatched: 8. This CDR3 region has 15 residues. The V gene's germline CDR1 is MNHNS and CDR2 SASEGT. The DNA for the CDR3 is TGTGCCAGCAGACCTGTAGCGGGAGGCCCCAATGAGCAGTTCTTC. Its protein product is CASRPVAGGPNEQFF.

The rearrangement joins TRBV14 to TRBJ2-3; 8 nucleotides line up with TRBD2. J was trimmed by 3 bases and V by 0 bases; bases with no gene match: 2. Germline loops: CDR1 SGHDN, CDR2 FVKESK. The CDR3 length is 15 residues. The CDR3 DNA is TGTGCCAGCAGCCAAGATCAGCGGGGGACAGATACGCAGTATTTT. Translated: CASSQDQRGTDTQYF.

This chain connects TRBV7-2 to TRBJ2-1; maybe TRBD2 (5 bases). Germline V gene lookup returns CDR1 SGHTA and CDR2 FQGNSA. The CDR3 has 13 amino acids. Trimming took 4 bases from V and 8 from J, leaving 12 bases between them. The CDR3 region has the DNA TGTGCCAGCAGCTCAAAGGACTCCTATGAGCAGTTCTTC. Translated: CASSSKDSYEQFF. Complete variable domain (other parts from reference TRBV7-2 and TRBJ2-1): GAGVSQSPSNKVTEKGKDVELRCDPISGHTALYWYRQSLGQGLEFLIYFQGNSAPDKSGLPSDRFSAERTGGSVSTLTIQRTQQEDSAVYLCASSSKDSYEQFFGPGTRLTVL.

This chain connects TRBV6-5 to TRBJ2-5; 10 bases map to TRBD2. The V and J ends lost 0 bases and 3 bases, in that order; junction bases with no gene match: 4. The CDR3 spans 16 residues. Germline loops: CDR1 MNHEY, CDR2 SVGAGI. The CDR3 nucleotides read TGTGCCAGCAGTTACTCTAGGAGCGGGGGGGAAGAGACCCAGTACTTC. Residues: CASSYSRSGGEETQYF.

The chain couples TRBV6-5 to TRBJ2-7; the match to TRBD1 covers 11 bases. Unmatched junction bases numbered 9, after V lost 2 bases and J lost 6 bases. The CDR3 sequence is 16 residues long. CDR1 and CDR2 from the germline V gene are MNHEY and SVGAGI. CDR3 loop: CASSYLPGQGGGEQYF. The CDR3 coding sequence is TGTGCCAGCAGTTACCTGCCGGGACAGGGGGGAGGCGAGCAGTACTTC.

J is TRBJ2-3 and V is TRBV29-1, with unresolved D. Trimming shortened V by 3 bases and J by 4 bases, and 8 bases separated the two germline ends. In germline, CDR1 is SQVTM, CDR2 ANQGSEA. The CDR3 sequence is 12 residues long. CDR3 coding DNA: TGCAGCGTTGAGGAGCCCGCAGATACGCAGTATTTT. Translated: CSVEEPADTQYF.

This clone was detected a few times. The rearrangement joins TRBV28 to TRBJ1-2, with TRBD1 identical over 12 bases. Germline CDR1 is MDHEN and CDR2 is SYDVKM. V lost 5 bases and J lost 3; bases outside the gene matches: 7. This CDR3 region has 16 residues. The CDR3 is CASSPSGTGGYYGYTF. In DNA, the CDR3 is TGTGCCAGCAGTCCATCCGGGACAGGGGGCTACTATGGCTACACCTTC.